The 9 T cell receptor beta chains below all came from one sample that was sequenced in a study of cytomegalovirus exposure and HLA in healthy donors. Use of 60 Vbeta and 13 Jbeta primers characterized the PCR. Generated by immunoSEQ multiplex PCR, the TCRdb table keeps only in-frame clones and is missing some. The sample lists about 160,000 clones; roughly 82% were seen once. What was sequenced was PBMCs. The receptors originated from a woman aged 45-65 years in good health and CMV-seropositive.

The sample holds a few counts of this clone. The rearrangement uses TRBV6-5 and TRBJ1-2; 8 nucleotides line up with TRBD1. The germline V gene encodes CDR1 MNHEY and CDR2 SVGAGI. J gave up 8 bases and V 5 bases, and 10 bases lay outside the gene matches. The CDR3 extends over 14 amino acids. As DNA, the CDR3 is TGTGCCAGCAGTCCCCGGACAGGGATGGGGGGCTACACCTTC. Translation gives CASSPRTGMGGYTF.

The chain carries TRBV5-1 and TRBJ2-5; 9 bases fit TRBD2. The end of the DNA is better explained by TRBJ2-7, so the J call may be wrong. Germline V gene data show CDR1 as SGHRS and CDR2 as YFSETQ. The CDR3 contains 16 residues. The CDR3 protein is CASSLVLTRGGNEQYF. The DNA of the CDR3 is TGCGCCAGCAGCTTGGTTTTAACGCGGGGGGGTAACGAGCAGTACTTC.

The rearrangement joins TRBV11-3 to TRBJ2-1; 11 bases line up with TRBD1. The ends lost 1 base at V and 6 bases at J; junction bases unmatched: 8. The germline CDR1 and CDR2 sequences are SGHNT and YENEEA. This CDR3 region has 17 residues. The CDR3: CASSLGQGQGGSNEQFF. Here the CDR3 DNA reads TGTGCCAGCAGCTTAGGGCAGGGACAGGGGGGGTCCAATGAGCAGTTCTTC.

V is TRBV5-1 and J is TRBJ1-2; 8 bases map to TRBD1. This CDR3 contains 16 residues. The germline gives CDR1 SGHRS, CDR2 YFSETQ. The trim removed 4 bases at V and 0 bases at J, leaving 8 bases unmatched. The CDR3 is CASSASQGAPNYGYTF. CDR3 sequence (DNA): TGCGCCAGCAGCGCCTCCCAGGGGGCTCCTAACTATGGCTACACCTTC. Supplemented by reference TRBV5-1 and TRBJ1-2, the full variable domain reads KAGVTQTPRYLIKTRGQQVTLSCSPISGHRSVSWYQQTPGQGLQFLFEYFSETQRNKGNFPGRFSGRQFSNSRSEMNVSTLELGDSALYLCASSASQGAPNYGYTFGSGTRLTVV.

This clone was seen once. This sequence joins TRBV7-9 and TRBJ2-2; D may be TRBD1 (5 bases). Trimming left V 5 bases short and J 3 bases short, with 13 bases between. The CDR3 consists of 15 residues. CDR1 and CDR2 (germline): SEHNR, FQNEAQ (reference sequence). CDR3 coding DNA: TGTGCCAGCAGCCTAGGGGCCAGCCACACCGGGGAGCTGTTTTTT. Translated, it gives CASSLGASHTGELFF.

The chain combines TRBV10-3 with TRBJ2-7, with D possibly matching TRBD1 (6 bases). This CDR3 has 13 amino acids. The germline V gene has CDR1 ENHRY and CDR2 SYGVKD. V was clipped by 2 bases and J by 6 bases, with 11 bases between them. The CDR3 region is CAISERQELEQYF. Here the CDR3 DNA reads TGTGCCATCAGTGAGCGACAGGAACTCGAGCAGTACTTC.

This chain connects TRBV5-1 to TRBJ1-2; 7 bases agree with TRBD1. The germline gives CDR1 SGHRS, CDR2 YFSETQ. With 4 bases clipped from V and 8 bases from J, the junction kept 11 bases outside the gene matches. CDR3 length: 14 amino acids. The CDR3 DNA sequence: TGCGCCAGCAGCCAGTCGACAGGGTCGGGAGGCTACACCTTC. Protein product: CASSQSTGSGGYTF.

This clone was picked up a small number of times. Here the CDR3 DNA reads TGTGCCAGCAGGACTAGCGGGGGGGCAGGAGAGCAGTTCTTC. Its protein product is CASRTSGGAGEQFF. This chain connects TRBV6-1 to TRBJ2-1; TRBD2 agrees at 14 bases. This CDR3 is built from 14 residues. The V and J ends lost 6 bases and 10 bases, in that order; junction bases with no gene match: 5. Per the germline V gene, CDR1 is MNHNS and CDR2 is SASEGT.

V usage is TRBV7-6 and J usage is TRBJ1-2; a weak D match, TRBD1 (6 bases). The CDR3 spans 14 residues. Germline CDR1 is SGHVS and CDR2 is FNYEAQ. Trimming took 5 bases from V and 2 from J, leaving 12 bases between them. The DNA for the CDR3 is TGTGCCAGCAGCCCCAGGGGCTCCAACTATGGCTACACCTTC. Protein sequence: CASSPRGSNYGYTF.